The 24 T cell receptor beta chains given below trace back to one sample, sequenced in a study of Graves' ophthalmopathy and Graves' hyperthyroidism. RNA transcripts yielded amplified TCR beta CDR3 regions. Following a first-round RT-PCR that used HTBI primers, a second-round multiplex PCR was carried out. TCRdb redid the calling of the multiplex PCR reads with MiXCR, one entry per CDR3 protein. The sample has 650,000 to 800,000 distinct CDR3 sequences; more than 40% are singletons. The material sequenced was peripheral blood. These receptor sequences come from an adult man with Graves' ophthalmopathy.

In the case of this clonotype: The conserved closing phenylalanine or tryptophan is absent in this CDR3, likely reflecting a read error. The chain has TRBV19 and TRBJ2-6, with TRBD1 matching 7 bases. Germline V gives CDR1 LNHDA, CDR2 SQIVND (reference sequence). The CDR3 has 18 amino acids. The V segment lost 5 bases and the J segment 3 bases; nucleotides outside the gene matches: 13. The chain's CDR3 is CASSDRDSEFYGANVLTC. CDR3 in DNA: TGTGCCAGTAGTGACCGGGACAGCGAGTTCTATGGGGCCAACGTCCTGACTTGC.

The chain uses TRBV25-1 and TRBJ2-3; D is perhaps TRBD2 (5 bases). Germline V gives CDR1 MGHDK, CDR2 SYGVNS. V was shortened by 4 bases and J by 0 bases, with 11 bases between the two germline ends. The CDR3 loop spans 15 amino acids. CDR3 loop: CASSGPSRSTDTQYF. In nucleotides, the CDR3 is TGTGCCAGCAGTGGCCCTAGCAGAAGCACAGATACGCAGTATTTT.

The sample holds many counts of this clonotype. The chain uses TRBV7-9 and TRBJ2-2; D gene uncertain. Trimming cost V 3 bases and J 3 bases, with 11 bases left between them. CDR3 length: 15 amino acids. In germline, CDR1 is SEHNR, CDR2 FQNEAQ (reference sequence). The CDR3 reads CASSFPGRDTGELFF. As DNA, the CDR3 is TGTGCCAGCAGCTTCCCGGGTCGAGACACCGGGGAGCTGTTTTTT. Looking up the rest from reference TRBV7-9 and TRBJ2-2 gives the full variable domain: DTGVSQNPRHKITKRGQNVTFRCDPISEHNRLYWYRQTLGQGPEFLTYFQNEAQLEKSRLLSDRFSAERPKGSFSTLEIQRTEQGDSAMYLCASSFPGRDTGELFFGEGSRLTVL.

The genes are TRBV7-8 and TRBJ2-7, with a weak D call TRBD1 (5 bases). Germline V gene sequence: CDR1 SGHVS, CDR2 FQNEAQ. V was pared by 1 base and J by 7 bases, with 14 bases between. This CDR3 region has 14 residues. DNA for the CDR3: TGTGCCAGCAGCTTAGGGGTGGGGCAGGGTGAGCAGTACTTC. Translated, it gives CASSLGVGQGEQYF.

This chain links TRBV5-8 with TRBJ2-5, with unresolved D. From germline, CDR1 is SGHTS and CDR2 YDEGEE. The CDR3 contains 13 residues. Trimming removed 2 bases at V and 5 bases at J, with 10 bases between. The CDR3 region is CASSLLPSETQYF. CDR3 coding DNA: TGTGCCAGCAGCTTACTACCTTCGGAGACCCAGTACTTC.

Concerning this clonotype itself: Likely a read error: the CDR3 ends without its conserved phenylalanine or tryptophan. The gene calls are TRBV12-3 or TRBV12-4 and TRBJ1-6; D gene uncertain. The V end lost 1 base, the J end lost 7 bases, and 8 bases lay between the germline ends. The CDR3 length is 14 residues. The CDR3 is CASSLGQANSPLHL. Here the CDR3 DNA reads TGTGCCAGCAGTTTAGGGCAGGCAAATTCACCCCTCCACCTT.

There are a few counts of this clonotype. The CDR3 sequence is CASSFSQDHRTEAFF. The CDR3 region has the DNA TGTGCCAGCAGTTTTTCCCAGGACCATCGCACTGAAGCTTTCTTT. J is TRBJ1-1 and V is TRBV6-5, with unresolved D. Germline V gives CDR1 MNHEY, CDR2 SVGAGI. V dropped 4 bases and J dropped 4 bases, with 16 bases sitting between them. This CDR3 region has 15 residues.

The V call is TRBV7-6, the J call TRBJ2-7; D is possibly TRBD1 (5 bases). The CDR3 loop spans 16 amino acids. V gave up 5 bases and J gave up 0 bases, with 17 bases separating them. Germline V gives CDR1 SGHVS, CDR2 FNYEAQ. The DNA for the CDR3 is TGTGCCAGCAGCCAATCGACAGCCCAAGACTCCTACGAGCAGTACTTC. The encoded protein is CASSQSTAQDSYEQYF.

About this clonotype: The junction does not match germline at one end; this may be a read error. V and J are TRBV7-2 and TRBJ1-2, with D unclear. The germline gives CDR1 SGHTA, CDR2 FQGNSA. This CDR3 has 15 amino acids. This CDR3 reads CASSPAGKRDYGYTF. The CDR3 DNA sequence: TGTGCGAGCAGCCCAGCGGGAAAAAGGGACTATGGCTACACCTTC.

The chain joins TRBV9 to TRBJ1-6; D is perhaps TRBD1 (5 bases). This CDR3 is 16 amino acids long. Germline lookup yields CDR1 SGDLS and CDR2 YYNGEE. The germline V and J ends were trimmed by 4 bases and 6 bases, with 17 bases remaining between them. CDR3 sequence reads: CASSLAPAQVNSPLHF. The CDR3 DNA sequence: TGTGCCAGCAGCTTAGCCCCGGCACAGGTTAATTCACCCCTCCACTTT.

The chain has TRBV10-3 and TRBJ1-2; D might be TRBD1 (5 bases). Trimming pared 11 bases from V and 13 bases from J, leaving 17 bases between. CDR3 size: 10 residues. In germline, CDR1 is ENHRY, CDR2 SYGVKD. CDR3 in DNA: TGTGCCTCCCGGGGAGGGGAGCCCACCTTC. Its translation: CASRGGEPTF.

This clonotype showed up many times. This sequence joins TRBV19 and TRBJ2-5; 9 bases line up with TRBD1. Germline CDR1 reads LNHDA; CDR2 reads SQIVND (reference sequence). V trimming: 10 bases; J trimming: 5 bases; junction bases outside the gene matches: 8. The CDR3 length is 13 residues. CDR3 loop: CATSGQGYETQYF. For the CDR3, the DNA is TGTGCCACCTCGGGACAGGGATACGAGACCCAGTACTTC. The full variable domain, with the rest looked up from reference TRBV19 and TRBJ2-5, is DGGITQSPKYLFRKEGQNVTLSCEQNLNHDAMYWYRQDPGQGLRLIYYSQIVNDFQKGDIAEGYSVSREKKESFPLTVTSAQKNPTAFYLCATSGQGYETQYFGPGTRLLVL.

The chain employs TRBV2 and TRBJ2-7, with a tentative D call TRBD2 (6 bases). The CDR3 covers 16 residues. Trimming stripped 5 bases from V and 0 bases from J, with 17 bases between. Germline CDR1 reads SNHLY; CDR2 reads FYNNEI. The CDR3 coding sequence is TGTGCCAGCAGTTTCCCAGCGGGCCCCAGCTCCTACGAGCAGTACTTC. Translated: CASSFPAGPSSYEQYF.

This clonotype was recorded at least ten times. This chain uses TRBV2 with TRBJ1-5; D is perhaps TRBD1 (6 bases). The V end was cut by 8 bases, the J end by 3 bases, with 11 bases between. Germline assignment: CDR1 SNHLY and CDR2 FYNNEI. The CDR3 sequence is 13 residues long. The CDR3 coding sequence is TGTGCCAGCCGGGACACAAACAATCAGCCCCAGCATTTT. Its translation is CASRDTNNQPQHF.

As regards this clonotype: A much larger clone differs from this one at a single base, so this may be a read error. The chain combines TRBV7-2 with TRBJ1-2; no firm D call. There are 14 residues in the CDR3. The germline gives CDR1 SGHTA, CDR2 FQGNSA. The CDR3 bases are TGCGCCAGCAGCCAAGAAGGCAGAGTCGGGGGCTACACCTTC. This encodes CASSQEGRVGGYTF.

This clonotype was seen at least ten times. The chain has TRBV10-3 and TRBJ1-6; the D gene is possibly TRBD1 (5 bases). The V gene lost 7 bases and the J gene lost 6 bases, with 10 bases spanning the gap. Per germline, CDR1 ENHRY and CDR2 SYGVKD. The CDR3 totals 13 residues. CDR3 in DNA: TGTGCCATCACGGAGGGACGTAATTCACCCCTCCACTTT. Amino acid sequence: CAITEGRNSPLHF.

The chain uses TRBV10-3 and TRBJ2-5; the D gene is possibly TRBD1 (5 bases). The V and J ends lost 10 bases and 2 bases respectively, with 11 bases between them. Germline V CDR1 and CDR2: ENHRY, SYGVKD. The CDR3 extends over 12 amino acids. The CDR3 bases are TGTGCCAGCGAAGGGGATCAAGAGACCCAGTACTTC. It translates to CASEGDQETQYF.

This clonotype was recorded many times. CDR3 sequence (DNA): TGTGCCAGCAGCCCGGGACGGGAGGGAGCTTTCTTT. This translates into CASSPGREGAFF. The V gene is TRBV11-2, the J gene TRBJ1-1; D is perhaps TRBD1 (5 bases). The CDR3 spans 12 residues. Trimming took off 5 bases at V and 10 bases at J, with 14 bases between the two ends. The germline CDR1 and CDR2 sequences are SGHAT and FQNNGV. The full variable domain, with the rest looked up from reference TRBV11-2 and TRBJ1-1, is EAGVAQSPRYKIIEKRQSVAFWCNPISGHATLYWYQQILGQGPKLLIQFQNNGVVDDSQLPKDRFSAERLKGVDSTLKIQPAKLEDSAVYLCASSPGREGAFFGQGTRLTVV.

The chain carries TRBV10-3 and TRBJ2-7; a possible D gene is TRBD1 (5 bases). The CDR3 is 13 residues long. In germline, CDR1 is ENHRY, CDR2 SYGVKD. Trimming removed 3 bases at V and 7 bases at J, with 13 bases between. DNA for the CDR3: TGTGCCATCAGTGACTCACAGGCTCGGGAGCAGTACTTC. It yields the protein CAISDSQAREQYF.

This clonotype was detected ten times or more. V gene TRBV7-2 combines with J gene TRBJ1-4; 10 bases fit TRBD1. V gave up 8 bases and J gave up 7 bases; unmatched junction bases: 10. From germline, CDR1 is SGHTA and CDR2 FQGNSA. The CDR3 totals 15 residues. In DNA, the CDR3 is TGTGCCAGCTCCCCAGGGGGGACAGGGGCTGAAAAACTGTTTTTT. Its translation: CASSPGGTGAEKLFF.

The chain couples TRBV10-2 to TRBJ1-2; no definite D call. The CDR3 runs 13 residues. V shed 2 bases and J shed 4 bases, with 8 bases lying between them. Germline assignment: CDR1 WSHSY and CDR2 SAAADI. Here the CDR3 DNA reads TGCGCCAGCAGTGAGAAGGTAACCTATGGCTACACCTTC. This translates into CASSEKVTYGYTF.

This sequence joins TRBV7-2 and TRBJ1-1; 7 nucleotides match TRBD1. Germline lookup yields CDR1 SGHTA and CDR2 FQGNSA. This CDR3 comprises 15 residues. Trimming cost V 5 bases and J 6 bases; bases outside gene matches: 12. As DNA, the CDR3 is TGTGCCAGCAGCCTGCGATTAGGGGGCGAACCTGAAGCTTTCTTT. Protein sequence: CASSLRLGGEPEAFF.

This clonotype came up many times. This sequence joins TRBV7-2 and TRBJ1-1; TRBD1 agrees at 8 bases. V lost 5 bases and J lost 8; bases outside the gene matches: 4. Germline-derived CDR1 and CDR2 are SGHTA and FQGNSA. The CDR3 totals 12 residues. The CDR3 coding sequence is TGTGCCAGCAGCAAACAGGGGGTCGAAGCTTTCTTT. As protein: CASSKQGVEAFF.

Notes on this clonotype: This may come from a read error, since a much larger clone is one base off. The final CDR3 position lacks the conserved phenylalanine or tryptophan, pointing to a likely read error. CDR3: CASSDGTPHLKAFL. CDR3 sequence (DNA): TGCGCCAGCAGCGATGGGACACCTCACCTTAAAGCTTTCCTT. This rearrangement joins TRBV13 to TRBJ1-1; tentatively, D is TRBD1 (6 bases). The germline CDR1 and CDR2 sequences are PRHDT and FYEKMQ (reference sequence). The CDR3 is 14 residues long.